This T cell receptor (beta chain) is from a study of shared T cell receptors in the human thymus. This CDR3 has 15 amino acids. The germline gives CDR1 GTSNPN, CDR2 SVGIG (reference sequence). Between the trimmed V and J ends, which lost 1 base and 4 bases, there was a span of 17 bases. Assay: immunoSEQ multiplex PCR; the TCRdb copy retains only in-frame clones and omits some. The profile shows hundreds of thousands of clones, approximately 88% of them singletons. This sample was shared with a second study, whose subject was human thymus T cells.

The sequence derives from a boy in the first two years of life with a congenital heart defect. Specimen: thymocytes. The V call is TRBV30, the J call TRBJ2-7, with D possibly being TRBD2 (6 bases). The DNA of the CDR3 is TGTGCCTGGAGTGGTTCAAGGAGGGGCTTTTACGAGCAGTACTTC. It specifies CAWSGSRRGFYEQYF.